The 26 T cell receptor beta chains below were found in one sample sequenced in a study of beta chain features in type 1 diabetes. What these receptors recognize is not known. Isolated RNA was reverse transcribed in full, so expressed TCRB transcripts were sequenced. Generated by immunoSEQ multiplex PCR, the TCRdb table keeps only in-frame clones and is missing some. The sample records 250,000 to 300,000 clones, approximately 15% being singletons. Findings and limits, study-wide: TCRB CDR3 length was moderately but significantly reduced in all four CD4+ subsets of Type 1 diabetes patients.

Material for sequencing was naive CD4+ T cells from blood. These receptors were taken from a man younger than 45 with type 1 diabetes.

This chain links TRBV6-1 with TRBJ1-5, with TRBD1 as a possible D gene (5 bases). Germline loops: CDR1 MNHNS, CDR2 SASEGT. The CDR3 runs to 13 residues. Trimming took off 3 bases at V and 8 bases at J, with 11 bases between the two ends. This chain's CDR3 is CASSEGGSKPQHF. The CDR3 DNA follows: TGTGCCAGCAGTGAGGGGGGATCGAAGCCCCAGCATTTT.

The chain combines TRBV5-1 with TRBJ2-5; no definite D call. V dropped 1 base and J dropped 2 bases, with 9 bases sitting between them. This CDR3 has 14 amino acids. CDR1 SGHRS and CDR2 YFSETQ come from the germline V gene. CDR3 nucleotide sequence: TGCGCCAGCAGCTTGCAACAGCTACAAGAGACCCAGTACTTC. Its translation is CASSLQQLQETQYF.

This rearrangement joins TRBV6-6 to TRBJ2-3; 7 bases are a match to TRBD2. CDR1 is MNHNY and CDR2 is SVGAGI in the germline V gene (reference sequence). The ends lost 6 bases at V and 5 bases at J; junction bases unmatched: 8. The CDR3 has 14 residues. This CDR3 is CASSGTNLQDTQYF. CDR3 in DNA: TGTGCCAGCAGCGGGACTAACCTGCAAGATACGCAGTATTTT.

In this sample, this clone turned up a few times. The J gene is TRBJ2-2, the V gene TRBV29-1; D remains ambiguous. Trimming took off 0 bases at V and 1 base at J, with 18 bases between the two ends. Germline CDR1 SQVTM, CDR2 ANQGSEA. This CDR3 is 18 amino acids long. As DNA, the CDR3 is TGCAGCGTTGAAGATTGTGCTAGTGCAAGGCTGAACACCGGGGAGCTGTTTTTT. This encodes CSVEDCASARLNTGELFF.

This clone was observed a few times. This sequence joins TRBV7-2 and TRBJ2-3; D not resolved. This CDR3 comprises 14 residues. V shed 0 bases and J shed 1 base, with 5 bases lying between them. Germline loops: CDR1 SGHTA, CDR2 FQGNSA. The CDR3 region has the DNA TGTGCCAGCAGCTTAGCCACTCGCACAGATACGCAGTATTTT. Protein: CASSLATRTDTQYF. The variable domain in full, completed from reference TRBV7-2 and TRBJ2-3, reads GAGVSQSPSNKVTEKGKDVELRCDPISGHTALYWYRQSLGQGLEFLIYFQGNSAPDKSGLPSDRFSAERTGGSVSTLTIQRTQQEDSAVYLCASSLATRTDTQYFGPGTRLTVL.

The genes are TRBV30 and TRBJ2-2; no reliable D call. The CDR3 is made up of 12 amino acids. V was pared by 2 bases and J by 4 bases, with 5 bases between. CDR1 and CDR2 from the germline V gene are GTSNPN and SVGIG (reference sequence). The CDR3 sequence is CAWSPVTGELFF. CDR3 nucleotides: TGTGCCTGGAGTCCGGTCACCGGGGAGCTGTTTTTT. Variable domain in full (rest from reference TRBV30 and TRBJ2-2): SQTIHQWPATLVQPVGSPLSLECTVEGTSNPNLYWYRQAAGRGLQLLFYSVGIGQISSEVPQNLSASRPQDRQFILSSKKLLLSDSGFYLCAWSPVTGELFFGEGSRLTVL.

This rearrangement joins TRBV5-1 to TRBJ2-7, with 9 bases aligning to TRBD1. There are 13 residues in the CDR3. The V gene's germline CDR1 is SGHRS and CDR2 YFSETQ. V lost 5 bases to trimming and J lost 7 bases; unmatched junction nucleotides: 7. The CDR3 reads CASSSGQGQEQYF. CDR3 bases: TGCGCCAGCAGTTCAGGACAGGGGCAGGAGCAGTACTTC.

This clone was recorded a few times. The chain employs TRBV7-3 and TRBJ1-1; D is possibly TRBD1 (5 bases). V lost 1 base and J lost 1, with 13 bases in between. The CDR3 is made up of 16 amino acids. Germline CDR1 SGHTA, CDR2 FQGTGA. CDR3 protein: CASSLSRVVSNTEAFF. Here the CDR3 DNA reads TGTGCCAGCAGCTTAAGCAGGGTAGTATCGAACACTGAAGCTTTCTTT.

This clone was observed a handful of times. The rearrangement links TRBV7-2 to TRBJ2-7; 11 nucleotides align to TRBD2. The CDR3 consists of 14 residues. Germline CDR1 is SGHTA and CDR2 is FQGNSA. With V trimmed by 4 bases and J by 4 bases, 3 bases remained unmatched. This CDR3 reads CASSSTSGEYEQYF. CDR3 DNA sequence: TGTGCCAGCAGCTCGACTAGCGGGGAATACGAGCAGTACTTC.

This chain joins TRBV9 and TRBJ1-1; 9 bases align to TRBD1. The junction had 5 bases not matched to a gene; V was cut back by 4 bases and J by 4 bases. Per the germline V gene, CDR1 is SGDLS and CDR2 is YYNGEE. The length of the CDR3 is 14 residues. The CDR3: CASSRGTGFTEAFF. The CDR3 nucleotides read TGTGCCAGCAGCAGAGGGACAGGGTTCACTGAAGCTTTCTTT. Variable domain in full (rest from reference TRBV9 and TRBJ1-1): DSGVTQTPKHLITATGQRVTLRCSPRSGDLSVYWYQQSLDQGLQFLIQYYNGEERAKGNILERFSAQQFPDLHSELNLSSLELGDSALYFCASSRGTGFTEAFFGQGTRLTVV.

This clone turned up a few times. The CDR3 reads CASSVTPRQASSTDTQYF. CDR3 bases: TGTGCCAGCAGCGTAACCCCTCGGCAGGCTTCTAGCACAGATACGCAGTATTTT. The J gene is TRBJ2-3, the V gene TRBV9; no definite D call. The CDR3 runs 18 residues. The germline gives CDR1 SGDLS, CDR2 YYNGEE. The germline V and J ends were trimmed by 1 base and 0 bases, with 18 bases remaining between them.

The chain is built from TRBV7-9 and TRBJ2-1, with D possibly TRBD2 on 6 matching bases. The CDR3 has 15 amino acids. Trimming left V 5 bases short and J 3 bases short, with 14 bases between. Germline V gene lookup returns CDR1 SEHNR and CDR2 FQNEAQ (reference sequence). The CDR3 coding sequence is TGTGCCAGCAGCCCAAAAGGAGGGGTCTACAATGAGCAGTTCTTC. Translation gives CASSPKGGVYNEQFF.

The chain carries TRBV5-1 and TRBJ2-3; D call uncertain. The germline gives CDR1 SGHRS, CDR2 YFSETQ. Trimming pared 3 bases from V and 2 bases from J, leaving 10 bases between. The CDR3 has 14 amino acids. The CDR3 DNA follows: TGCGCCAGCAGCTCAATAGTTTCCACAGATACGCAGTATTTT. This gives the protein CASSSIVSTDTQYF.

This clone was observed a few times. The chain employs TRBV4-2 and TRBJ2-2; 9 bases are shared with TRBD2. Germline CDR1 is LGHNA and CDR2 is YNFKEQ. The CDR3 totals 16 residues. Unmatched junction bases numbered 4, after V lost 1 base and J lost 4 bases. CDR3 bases: TGTGCCAGCAGCCAAGTAGCGGGAGAGTCCACCGGGGAGCTGTTTTTT. Encoded protein: CASSQVAGESTGELFF.

This clone has only a few counts. J is TRBJ2-5 and V is TRBV6-5; TRBD1 aligns across 8 bases. Germline trimming cut 2 bases from V and 4 bases from J; bases unmatched to any gene: 9. CDR1 and CDR2 (germline): MNHEY, SVGAGI. The CDR3 has 16 amino acids. The CDR3, as DNA: TGTGCCAGCAGTTACGGCATTGGACAGGGTGGAGAGACCCAGTACTTC. Translating gives CASSYGIGQGGETQYF.

This clone was counted between two and nine times. The rearrangement uses TRBV15 and TRBJ2-1; 10 bases match TRBD2. J gave up 4 bases and V 0 bases, and 3 bases lay outside the gene matches. Germline V gives CDR1 LNHNV, CDR2 YYDKDF (reference sequence). This CDR3 comprises 16 residues. The CDR3 nucleotides are TGTGCCACCAGCAGAGATCCAGCGGGAGGGTACAATGAGCAGTTCTTC. Translating gives CATSRDPAGGYNEQFF.

The chain couples TRBV29-1 to TRBJ2-3; 7 nucleotides align to TRBD2. Germline trimming cut 7 bases from V and 2 bases from J; bases unmatched to any gene: 9. Germline CDR1 SQVTM, CDR2 ANQGSEA. This CDR3 is built from 14 residues. CDR3 sequence reads: CSGAGSLITDTQYF. As DNA, the CDR3 is TGCAGCGGAGCGGGGAGTCTTATCACAGATACGCAGTATTTT.

This chain uses TRBV6-7 with TRBJ2-5; D is unresolved. Being an ORF, TRBV6-7 has a function that is uncertain. The V end lost 2 bases, the J end lost 5 bases, and 12 bases lay between the germline ends. This CDR3 is built from 14 residues. DNA for the CDR3: TGTGCCAGCAGTTACCAGGCTTCGACGGAGACCCAGTACTTC. It encodes CASSYQASTETQYF.

The chain is built from TRBV5-1 and TRBJ2-5, with TRBD1 matching 9 bases. The V gene end was trimmed by 6 bases and the J gene end by 1 base; junction bases not matched to a gene: 7. This CDR3 is 15 amino acids long. The germline gives CDR1 SGHRS, CDR2 YFSETQ. The CDR3 loop reads CASTRTGATQETQYF. For the CDR3, the DNA is TGCGCCAGCACCCGGACAGGGGCTACCCAAGAGACCCAGTACTTC.

This clone was seen more than once but under ten times. V gene TRBV27 combines with J gene TRBJ2-1; D is unresolved. Germline V gene data show CDR1 as MNHEY and CDR2 as SMNVEV (reference sequence). CDR3 length: 14 residues. V lost 6 bases, J lost 0 bases, and 9 bases lay in between. CDR3 sequence: CASSLKSSYNEQFF. For the CDR3, the DNA is TGTGCCAGCAGCCTGAAGAGCTCCTACAATGAGCAGTTCTTC.

In its sample, this clone was seen a few times. The rearrangement joins TRBV5-1 to TRBJ2-1; D may be TRBD2 (5 bases). The CDR3 sequence is 14 residues long. Germline loops: CDR1 SGHRS, CDR2 YFSETQ. V gave up 7 bases and J gave up 5 bases, with 16 bases separating them. CDR3 coding DNA: TGCGCCAGCGCATTCGGGGAACGGAACAATGAGCAGTTCTTC. Amino acids: CASAFGERNNEQFF.

The V and J genes are TRBV5-4 and TRBJ2-2; TRBD1 matches 9 bases. With 3 bases clipped from V and 5 bases from J, the junction kept 2 bases outside the gene matches. Per germline, CDR1 SGHNT and CDR2 YYREEE (reference sequence). The CDR3 loop spans 14 amino acids. CDR3: CASSWDRATGELFF. The CDR3 DNA sequence: TGTGCCAGCAGCTGGGACAGGGCAACCGGGGAGCTGTTTTTT. Drawing the rest from reference TRBV5-4 and TRBJ2-2, the complete variable domain is ETGVTQSPTHLIKTRGQQVTLRCSSQSGHNTVSWYQQALGQGPQFIFQYYREEENGRGNFPPRFSGLQFPNYSSELNVNALELDDSALYLCASSWDRATGELFFGEGSRLTVL.

The chain carries TRBV5-1 and TRBJ2-1; 12 bases map to TRBD2. The CDR3 totals 15 residues. Germline CDR1 and CDR2: SGHRS and YFSETQ. J gave up 7 bases and V 5 bases, and 7 bases lay outside the gene matches. CDR3 region: CASRSSGRADNEQFF. The CDR3 nucleotides are TGCGCCAGCAGATCTAGCGGGAGGGCCGATAATGAGCAGTTCTTC. Supplemented by reference TRBV5-1 and TRBJ2-1, the full variable domain reads KAGVTQTPRYLIKTRGQQVTLSCSPISGHRSVSWYQQTPGQGLQFLFEYFSETQRNKGNFPGRFSGRQFSNSRSEMNVSTLELGDSALYLCASRSSGRADNEQFFGPGTRLTVL.

This clone appeared a few times. The V call is TRBV30, the J call TRBJ2-1, with D possibly matching TRBD1 (7 bases). The CDR3 is made up of 15 amino acids. Trimming shortened V by 5 bases and J by 9 bases, and 23 bases separated the two germline ends. The germline V gene has CDR1 GTSNPN and CDR2 SVGIG (reference sequence). CDR3 loop: CAWGRGQRGGGEQFF. The CDR3 DNA sequence: TGTGCCTGGGGTCGGGGACAGCGTGGGGGAGGTGAGCAGTTCTTC.

The chain couples TRBV10-3 to TRBJ1-3; weak D call: TRBD1 (6 bases). V was shortened by 4 bases and J by 0 bases, with 13 bases between the two germline ends. Germline-derived CDR1 and CDR2 are ENHRY and SYGVKD. The CDR3 is 16 residues long. CDR3 amino acids: CAISGLQGSSGNTIYF. CDR3 sequence (DNA): TGTGCCATCAGTGGTCTACAGGGCAGCTCTGGAAACACCATATATTTT.

The table lists this clone with a few counts. V and J are TRBV9 and TRBJ2-2, with D possibly matching TRBD1 (5 bases). Trimming removed 1 base at V and 6 bases at J, with 7 bases between. The germline gives CDR1 SGDLS, CDR2 YYNGEE. This CDR3 is built from 13 residues. The CDR3 spells CASSVRGSGELFF. The CDR3 DNA sequence: TGTGCCAGCAGCGTAAGGGGATCCGGGGAGCTGTTTTTT.